This T cell receptor (beta chain) stems from a study of blood T cell repertoires in COVID-19. Assay used: immunoSEQ multiplex PCR; TCRdb lists only in-frame clones, some missing. The sample yields 210,000 or so clones, 87% seen once. The V end was cut by 1 base, the J end by 16 bases, with 16 bases between. The CDR3 spans 13 residues. The germline V gene has CDR1 SEHNR and CDR2 FQNEAQ (reference sequence). Sequencing used PBMCs or T cells enriched from blood (not recorded which). The chain couples TRBV7-9 to TRBJ1-4; perhaps TRBD1 as D (6 bases). This receptor was taken from a man aged 25-40 years who had recovered from COVID-19. CDR3 in DNA: TGTGCCAGCAGCTTAGATCTCTCAGGGGTTTGGTTTTTT. Encoded protein: CASSLDLSGVWFF.